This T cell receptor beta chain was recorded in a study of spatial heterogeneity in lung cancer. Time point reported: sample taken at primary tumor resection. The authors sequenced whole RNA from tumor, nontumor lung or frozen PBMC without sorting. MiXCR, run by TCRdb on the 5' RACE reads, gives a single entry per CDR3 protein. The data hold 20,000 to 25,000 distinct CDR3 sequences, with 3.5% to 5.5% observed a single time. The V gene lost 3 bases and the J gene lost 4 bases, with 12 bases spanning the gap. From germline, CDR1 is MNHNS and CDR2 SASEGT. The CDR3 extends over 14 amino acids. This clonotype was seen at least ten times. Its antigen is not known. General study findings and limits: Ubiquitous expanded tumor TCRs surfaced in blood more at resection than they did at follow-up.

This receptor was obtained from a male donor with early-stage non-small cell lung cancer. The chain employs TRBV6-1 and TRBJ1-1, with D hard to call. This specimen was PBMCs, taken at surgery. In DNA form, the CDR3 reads TGTGCCAGCAGTGATCTGGGGAAGGGCACTGAAGCTTTCTTT. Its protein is CASSDLGKGTEAFF.